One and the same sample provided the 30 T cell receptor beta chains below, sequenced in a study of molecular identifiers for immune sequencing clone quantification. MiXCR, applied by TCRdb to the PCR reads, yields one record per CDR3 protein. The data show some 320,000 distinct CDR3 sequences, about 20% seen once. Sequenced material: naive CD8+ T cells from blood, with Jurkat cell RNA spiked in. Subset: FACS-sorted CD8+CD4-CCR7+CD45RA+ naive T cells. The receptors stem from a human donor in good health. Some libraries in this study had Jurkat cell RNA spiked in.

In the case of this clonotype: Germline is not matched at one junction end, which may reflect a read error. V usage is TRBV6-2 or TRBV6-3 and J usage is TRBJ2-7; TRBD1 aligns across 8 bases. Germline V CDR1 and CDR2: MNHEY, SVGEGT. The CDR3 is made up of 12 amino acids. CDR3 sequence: CASSYQGAQTIF. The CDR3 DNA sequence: TGTGCCAGCAGTTACCAGGGGGCCCAAACCATCTTC.

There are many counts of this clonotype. CDR3 loop: CASSRPASSDTQYF. Written as DNA, the CDR3 is TGTGCCAGCAGTCGACCGGCTTCCTCAGATACGCAGTATTTT. The V call is TRBV12-3 or TRBV12-4, the J call TRBJ2-3; D remains unclear. Trimming cost V 5 bases and J 4 bases, with 13 bases left between them. This CDR3 contains 14 residues.

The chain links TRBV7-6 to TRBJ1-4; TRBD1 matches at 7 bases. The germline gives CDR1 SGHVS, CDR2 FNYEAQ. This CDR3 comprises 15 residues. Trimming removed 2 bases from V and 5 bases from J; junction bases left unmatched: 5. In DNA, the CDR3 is TGTGCCAGCAGCTTACCCCAGGGGGAAAATGAAAAACTGTTTTTT. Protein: CASSLPQGENEKLFF.

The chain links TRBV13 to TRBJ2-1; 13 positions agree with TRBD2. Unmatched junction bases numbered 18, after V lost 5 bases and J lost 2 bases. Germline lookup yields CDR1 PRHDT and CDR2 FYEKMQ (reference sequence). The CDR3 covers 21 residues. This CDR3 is CASSPLPTGLAGLSPYNEQFF. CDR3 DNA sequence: TGTGCCAGCAGCCCACTACCAACGGGACTAGCGGGGTTGAGTCCCTACAATGAGCAGTTCTTC.

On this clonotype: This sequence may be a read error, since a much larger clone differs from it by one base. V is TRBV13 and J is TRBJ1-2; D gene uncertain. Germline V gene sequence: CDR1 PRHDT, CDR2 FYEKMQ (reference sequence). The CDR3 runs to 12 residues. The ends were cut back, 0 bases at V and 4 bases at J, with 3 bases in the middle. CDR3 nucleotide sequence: TGTGCCAGCAGCTTAGGGCGCTATGGCTACACCTTC. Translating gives CASSLGRYGYTF.

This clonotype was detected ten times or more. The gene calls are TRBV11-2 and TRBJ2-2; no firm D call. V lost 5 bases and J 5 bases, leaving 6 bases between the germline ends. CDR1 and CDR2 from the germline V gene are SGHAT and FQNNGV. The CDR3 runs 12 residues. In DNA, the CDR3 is TGTGCCAGCAGCCCAATGACCGGGGAGCTGTTTTTT. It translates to CASSPMTGELFF.

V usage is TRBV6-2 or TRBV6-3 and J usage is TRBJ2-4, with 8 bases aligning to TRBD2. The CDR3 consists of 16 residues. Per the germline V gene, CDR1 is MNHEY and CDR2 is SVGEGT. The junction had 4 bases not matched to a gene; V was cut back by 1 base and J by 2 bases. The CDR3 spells CASSYLAGGTKNIQYF. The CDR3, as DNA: TGTGCCAGCAGTTACTTGGCGGGAGGTACCAAAAACATTCAGTACTTC.

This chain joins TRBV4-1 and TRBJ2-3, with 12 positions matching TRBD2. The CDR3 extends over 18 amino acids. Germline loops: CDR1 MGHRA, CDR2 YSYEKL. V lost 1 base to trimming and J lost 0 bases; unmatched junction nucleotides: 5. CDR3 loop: CASSQATSGGPSTDTQYF. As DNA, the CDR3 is TGCGCCAGCAGCCAAGCGACTAGCGGGGGCCCTAGCACAGATACGCAGTATTTT.

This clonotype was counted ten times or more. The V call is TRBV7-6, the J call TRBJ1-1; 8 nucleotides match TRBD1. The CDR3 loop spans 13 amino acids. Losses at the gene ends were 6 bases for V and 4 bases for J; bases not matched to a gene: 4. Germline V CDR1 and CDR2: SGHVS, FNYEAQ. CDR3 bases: TGTGCCAGCAGGTCCGGGACAGGCACTGAAGCTTTCTTT. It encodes CASRSGTGTEAFF.

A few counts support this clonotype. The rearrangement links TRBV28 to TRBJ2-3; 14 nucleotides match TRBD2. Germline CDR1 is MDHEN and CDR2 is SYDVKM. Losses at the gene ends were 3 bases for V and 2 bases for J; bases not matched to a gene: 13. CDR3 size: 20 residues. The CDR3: CASSFSGLAGAEKDTDTQYF. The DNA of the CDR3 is TGTGCCAGCAGTTTCTCGGGACTAGCGGGAGCCGAAAAGGACACAGATACGCAGTATTTT.

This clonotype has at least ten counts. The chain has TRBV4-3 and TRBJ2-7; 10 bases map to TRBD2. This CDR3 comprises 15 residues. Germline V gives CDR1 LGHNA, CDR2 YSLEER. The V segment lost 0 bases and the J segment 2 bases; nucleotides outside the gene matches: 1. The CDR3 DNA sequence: TGCGCCAGCAGCCAAGATCTAGCGGGGGCCTACGAGCAGTACTTC. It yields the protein CASSQDLAGAYEQYF.

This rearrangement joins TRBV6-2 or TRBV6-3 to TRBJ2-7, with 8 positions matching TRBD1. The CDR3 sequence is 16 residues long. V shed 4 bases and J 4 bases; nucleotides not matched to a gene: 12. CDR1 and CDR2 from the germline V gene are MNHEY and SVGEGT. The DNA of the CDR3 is TGTGCCAGCAGTTGGAAGGGACAGGTGCCTCGGTACGAGCAGTACTTC. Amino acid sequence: CASSWKGQVPRYEQYF.

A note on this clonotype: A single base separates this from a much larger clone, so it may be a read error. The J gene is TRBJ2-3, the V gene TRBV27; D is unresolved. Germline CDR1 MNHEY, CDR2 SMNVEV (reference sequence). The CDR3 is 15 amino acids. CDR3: CASSLFGRSTDTRYF. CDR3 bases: TGTGCCAGCAGTTTATTCGGCAGATCCACAGATACGCGGTATTTT.

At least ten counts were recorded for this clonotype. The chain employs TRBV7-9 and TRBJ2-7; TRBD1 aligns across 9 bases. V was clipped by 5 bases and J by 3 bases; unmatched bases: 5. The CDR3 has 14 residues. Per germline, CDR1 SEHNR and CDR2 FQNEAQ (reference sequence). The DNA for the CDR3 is TGTGCCAGCAGCCACGGACAGGGGTACTACGAGCAGTACTTC. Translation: CASSHGQGYYEQYF. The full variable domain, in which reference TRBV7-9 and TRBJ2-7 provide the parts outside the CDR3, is DTGVSQNPRHKITKRGQNVTFRCDPISEHNRLYWYRQTLGQGPEFLTYFQNEAQLEKSRLLSDRFSAERPKGSFSTLEIQRTEQGDSAMYLCASSHGQGYYEQYFGPGTRLTVT.

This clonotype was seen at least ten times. The CDR3 here is CASSYGVSESEGYTF. The CDR3 bases are TGTGCCAGCAGTTACGGAGTTTCCGAAAGTGAGGGCTACACCTTC. This rearrangement joins TRBV6-2 or TRBV6-3 to TRBJ1-2; D not certain. Per the germline V gene, CDR1 is MNHEY and CDR2 is SVGEGT. V was shortened by 2 bases and J by 8 bases, with 18 bases between the two germline ends. The length of the CDR3 is 15 residues.

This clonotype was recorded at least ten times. CDR3 amino acids: CSGGPGLAGQETQYF. CDR3 DNA: TGCAGCGGTGGACCGGGACTAGCGGGGCAAGAGACCCAGTACTTC. The chain carries TRBV29-1 and TRBJ2-5; 13 bases are a match to TRBD2. CDR1 is SQVTM and CDR2 is ANQGSEA in the germline V gene. V trimming: 7 bases; J trimming: 2 bases; junction bases outside the gene matches: 7. The CDR3 extends over 15 amino acids.

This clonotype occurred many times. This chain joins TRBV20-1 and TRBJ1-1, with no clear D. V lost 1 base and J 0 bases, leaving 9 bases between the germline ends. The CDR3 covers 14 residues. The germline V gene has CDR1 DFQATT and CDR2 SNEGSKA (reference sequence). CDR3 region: CSARVRHLNTEAFF. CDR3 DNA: TGCAGTGCTAGAGTTCGTCACCTGAACACTGAAGCTTTCTTT.

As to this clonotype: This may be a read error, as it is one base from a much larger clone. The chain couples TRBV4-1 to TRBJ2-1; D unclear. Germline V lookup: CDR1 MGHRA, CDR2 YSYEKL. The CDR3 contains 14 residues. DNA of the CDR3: TGCGCCAGCAGCACGGAGAGCTCCTACAATGAGCAGCTCTTC. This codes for CASSTESSYNEQLF.

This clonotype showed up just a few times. The CDR3 is CASSLTEIYQETQYF. The CDR3 nucleotides read TGTGCCAGCAGCTTAACAGAGATCTACCAAGAGACCCAGTACTTC. V and J are TRBV7-9 and TRBJ2-5, with D unclear. The V and J ends lost 2 bases and 0 bases respectively, with 10 bases between them. The length of the CDR3 is 15 residues. Looked up from germline, CDR1 is SEHNR and CDR2 is FQNEAQ (reference sequence).

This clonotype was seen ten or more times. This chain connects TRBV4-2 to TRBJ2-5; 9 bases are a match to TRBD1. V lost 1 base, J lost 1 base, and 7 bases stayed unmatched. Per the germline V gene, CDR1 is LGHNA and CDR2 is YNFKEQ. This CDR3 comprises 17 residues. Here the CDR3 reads CASSQAPDRGLQETQYF. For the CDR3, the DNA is TGTGCCAGCAGCCAAGCCCCGGACAGGGGCCTCCAAGAGACCCAGTACTTC.

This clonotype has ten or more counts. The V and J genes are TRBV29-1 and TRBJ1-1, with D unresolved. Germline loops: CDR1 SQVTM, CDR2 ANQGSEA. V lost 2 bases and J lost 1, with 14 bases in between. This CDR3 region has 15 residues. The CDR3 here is CSVESYKAANTEAFF. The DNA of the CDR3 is TGCAGCGTTGAATCTTATAAGGCAGCGAACACTGAAGCTTTCTTT.

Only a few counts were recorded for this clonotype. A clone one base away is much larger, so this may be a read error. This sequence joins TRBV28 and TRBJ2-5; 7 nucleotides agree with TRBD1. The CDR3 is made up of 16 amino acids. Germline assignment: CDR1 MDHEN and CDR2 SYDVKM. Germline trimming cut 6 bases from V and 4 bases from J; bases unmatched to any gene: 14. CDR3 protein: CASSRPTGRARETQYF. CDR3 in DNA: TGTGCCAGCAGCCGCCCGACAGGGCGGGCAAGAGAGACCCAGTACTTC.

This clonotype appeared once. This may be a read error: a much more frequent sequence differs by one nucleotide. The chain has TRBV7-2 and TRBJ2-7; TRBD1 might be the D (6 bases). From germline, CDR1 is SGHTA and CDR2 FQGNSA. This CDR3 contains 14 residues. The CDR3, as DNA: TGTGTCAGCAGCTTCTACAGGGTTACCTACGAGCAGTACTTC. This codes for CVSSFYRVTYEQYF. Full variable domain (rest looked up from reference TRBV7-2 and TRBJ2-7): GAGVSQSPSNKVTEKGKDVELRCDPISGHTALYWYRQSLGQGLEFLIYFQGNSAPDKSGLPSDRFSAERTGGSVSTLTIQRTQQEDSAVYLCVSSFYRVTYEQYFGPGTRLTVT.

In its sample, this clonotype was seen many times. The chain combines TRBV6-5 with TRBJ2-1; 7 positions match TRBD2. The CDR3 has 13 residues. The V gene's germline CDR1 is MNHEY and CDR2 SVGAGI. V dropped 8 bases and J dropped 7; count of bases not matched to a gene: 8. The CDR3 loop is CASSPRRENEQFF. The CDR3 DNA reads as TGTGCCAGCTCTCCGCGGCGGGAGAATGAGCAGTTCTTC.

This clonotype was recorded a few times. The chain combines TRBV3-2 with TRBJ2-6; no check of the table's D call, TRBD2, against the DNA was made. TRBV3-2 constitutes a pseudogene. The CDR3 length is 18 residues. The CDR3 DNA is TGTGCCAGCAGCCAAGTCGTTTGGGAGGGCCGTTGGGCCAACGTCCTGACTTTC. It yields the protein CASSQVVWEGRWANVLTF.

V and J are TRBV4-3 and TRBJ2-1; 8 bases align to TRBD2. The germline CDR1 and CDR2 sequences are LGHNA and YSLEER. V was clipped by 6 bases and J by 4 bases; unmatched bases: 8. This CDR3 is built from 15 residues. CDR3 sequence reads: CASRQTSGSYNEQFF. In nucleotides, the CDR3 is TGCGCCAGCAGACAAACAAGCGGGAGTTACAATGAGCAGTTCTTC.

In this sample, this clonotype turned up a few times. CDR3 nucleotide sequence: TGTGCCAGCAGCTTAGGCCGGTTCTGGCAGCGGTCGAACACCGGGGAGCTGTTTTTT. It translates to CASSLGRFWQRSNTGELFF. The V gene is TRBV13, the J gene TRBJ2-2, with D perhaps matching TRBD2 (5 bases). This CDR3 spans 19 amino acids. From germline, CDR1 is PRHDT and CDR2 FYEKMQ (reference sequence). The V end was cut by 0 bases, the J end by 0 bases, with 17 bases between.

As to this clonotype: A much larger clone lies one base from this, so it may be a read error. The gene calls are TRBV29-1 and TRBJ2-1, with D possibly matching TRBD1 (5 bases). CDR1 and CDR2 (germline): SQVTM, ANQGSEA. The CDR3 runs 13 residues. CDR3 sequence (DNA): TGCAGCGTAAGCCGACAGCATAAGAATGGGCAGTTCTTC. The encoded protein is CSVSRQHKNGQFF.

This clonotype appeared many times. The CDR3 region is CASSYLEGTDTQYF. In nucleotides, the CDR3 is TGTGCCAGCAGTTACCTGGAGGGCACAGATACGCAGTATTTT. The rearrangement joins TRBV6-5 to TRBJ2-3; maybe TRBD2 (5 bases). Germline-derived CDR1 and CDR2 are MNHEY and SVGAGI. CDR3 size: 14 residues. The V gene lost 2 bases and the J gene lost 1 base, with 7 bases spanning the gap.

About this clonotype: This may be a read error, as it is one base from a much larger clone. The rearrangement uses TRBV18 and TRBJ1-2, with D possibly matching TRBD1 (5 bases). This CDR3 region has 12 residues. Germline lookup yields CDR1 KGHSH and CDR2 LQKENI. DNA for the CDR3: TGTGCCGGCTCAGGCAGGGTTCCTGGCTACACCTTC. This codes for CAGSGRVPGYTF. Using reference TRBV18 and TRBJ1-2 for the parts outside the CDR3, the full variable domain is NAGVMQNPRHLVRRRGQEARLRCSPMKGHSHVYWYRQLPEEGLKFMVYLQKENIIDESGMPKERFSAEFPKEGPSILRIQQVVRGDSAAYFCAGSGRVPGYTFGSGTRLTVV.